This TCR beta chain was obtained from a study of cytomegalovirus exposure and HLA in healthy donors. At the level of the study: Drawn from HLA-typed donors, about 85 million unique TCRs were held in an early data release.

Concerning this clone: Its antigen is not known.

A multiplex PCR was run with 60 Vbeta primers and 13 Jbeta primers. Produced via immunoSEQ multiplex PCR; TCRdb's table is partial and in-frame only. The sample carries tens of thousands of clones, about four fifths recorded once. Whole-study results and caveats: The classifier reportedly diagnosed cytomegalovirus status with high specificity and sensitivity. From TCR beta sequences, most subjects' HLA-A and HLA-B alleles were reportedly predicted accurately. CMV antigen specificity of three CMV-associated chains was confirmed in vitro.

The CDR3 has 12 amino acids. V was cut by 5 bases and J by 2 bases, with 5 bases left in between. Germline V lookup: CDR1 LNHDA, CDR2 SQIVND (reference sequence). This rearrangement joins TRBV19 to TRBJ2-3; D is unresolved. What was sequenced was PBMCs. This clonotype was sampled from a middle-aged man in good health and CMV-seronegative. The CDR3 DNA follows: TGTGCCAGTAGTCCAAACACAGATACGCAGTATTTT. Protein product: CASSPNTDTQYF.